This T cell receptor beta chain stems from a study of molecular identifiers for immune sequencing clone quantification. In TCRdb, the PCR reads were re-called with MiXCR into one record per CDR3 protein. Seen here are hundreds of thousands of distinct CDR3 sequences, 25% observed once, and the top ten hold roughly 0.83%. Germline CDR1 MDHEN, CDR2 SYDVKM. CDR3 size: 15 residues. V dropped 5 bases and J dropped 4 bases, with 12 bases sitting between them. Overall study results and limits: Detection of one spiked Jurkat cell's TCR RNA reportedly worked in more than 850,000 naive cells.

The naive CD8 libraries originated from between 20,000 and 1,000,000 sorted cells and drew on 10%, 30% or 50% RNA. This clonotype was recorded a few times. As yet, its antigen is unknown. The TCR sequence derives from a human donor in good health. Some libraries in this study had Jurkat cell RNA spiked in. Sequenced sample: naive CD8+ T cells from blood, with Jurkat cell RNA spiked in. Indicated subset: FACS-sorted CD8+CD4-CCR7+CD45RA+ naive T cells. The chain is built from TRBV28 and TRBJ1-6, with D possibly matching TRBD1 (6 bases). The CDR3: CASSARQVYNSPLHF. DNA of the CDR3: TGTGCCAGCAGTGCCCGACAGGTTTATAATTCACCCCTCCACTTT.